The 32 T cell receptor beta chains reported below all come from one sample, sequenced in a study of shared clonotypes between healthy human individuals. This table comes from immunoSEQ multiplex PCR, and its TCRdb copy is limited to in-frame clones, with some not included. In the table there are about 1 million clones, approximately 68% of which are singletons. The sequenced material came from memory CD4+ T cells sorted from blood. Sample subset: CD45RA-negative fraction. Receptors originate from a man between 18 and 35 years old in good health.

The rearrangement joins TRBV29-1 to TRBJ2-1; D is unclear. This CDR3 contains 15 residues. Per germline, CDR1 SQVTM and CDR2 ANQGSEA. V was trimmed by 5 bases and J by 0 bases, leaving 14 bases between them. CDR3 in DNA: TGCAGCGTTCAACCTGGACGCAGCTCCTACAATGAGCAGTTCTTC. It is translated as CSVQPGRSSYNEQFF.

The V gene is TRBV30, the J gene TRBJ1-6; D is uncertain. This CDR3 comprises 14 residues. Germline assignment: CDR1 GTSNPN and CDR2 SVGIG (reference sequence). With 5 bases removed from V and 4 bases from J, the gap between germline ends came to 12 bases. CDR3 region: CAWDAEGYNSPLHF. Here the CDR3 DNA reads TGTGCCTGGGATGCAGAGGGATATAATTCACCCCTCCACTTT. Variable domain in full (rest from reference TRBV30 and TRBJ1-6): SQTIHQWPATLVQPVGSPLSLECTVEGTSNPNLYWYRQAAGRGLQLLFYSVGIGQISSEVPQNLSASRPQDRQFILSSKKLLLSDSGFYLCAWDAEGYNSPLHFGNGTRLTVT.

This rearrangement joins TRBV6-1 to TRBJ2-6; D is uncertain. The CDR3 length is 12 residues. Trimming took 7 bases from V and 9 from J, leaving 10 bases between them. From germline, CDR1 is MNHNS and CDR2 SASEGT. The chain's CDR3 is CASTLNDNVLTF. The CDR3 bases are TGTGCCAGCACGCTTAATGACAACGTCCTGACTTTC.

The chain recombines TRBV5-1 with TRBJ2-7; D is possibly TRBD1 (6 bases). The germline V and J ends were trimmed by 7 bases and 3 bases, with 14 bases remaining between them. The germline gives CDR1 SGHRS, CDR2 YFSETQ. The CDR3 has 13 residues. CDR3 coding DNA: TGCGCCAGCCAGGACAGCAACAACTACGAGCAGTACTTC. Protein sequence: CASQDSNNYEQYF.

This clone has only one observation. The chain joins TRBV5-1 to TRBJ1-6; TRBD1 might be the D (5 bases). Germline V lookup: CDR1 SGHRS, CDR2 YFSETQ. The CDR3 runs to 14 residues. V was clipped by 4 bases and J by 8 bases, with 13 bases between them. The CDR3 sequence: CASSISGFDSPLHF. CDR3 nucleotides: TGCGCCAGCAGCATATCAGGGTTTGATTCACCCCTCCACTTT.

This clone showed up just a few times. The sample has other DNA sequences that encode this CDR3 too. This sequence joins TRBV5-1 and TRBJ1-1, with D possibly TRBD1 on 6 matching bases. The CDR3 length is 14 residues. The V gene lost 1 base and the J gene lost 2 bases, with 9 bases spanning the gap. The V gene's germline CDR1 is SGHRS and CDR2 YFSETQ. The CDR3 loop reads CASSLQGSNTEAFF. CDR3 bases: TGCGCCAGCAGCTTGCAGGGGTCCAACACTGAAGCTTTCTTT.

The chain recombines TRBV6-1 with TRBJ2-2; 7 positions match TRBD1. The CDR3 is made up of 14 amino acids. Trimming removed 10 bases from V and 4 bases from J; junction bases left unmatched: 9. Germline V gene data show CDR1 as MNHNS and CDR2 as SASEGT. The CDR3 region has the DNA TGTGCCACCCTAAAGGGGGCATCCACCGGGGAGCTGTTTTTT. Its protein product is CATLKGASTGELFF.

The CDR3 bases are TGTGCCAGCAGCTTAGGGGGGCGAGGCTACACCTTC. This translates into CASSLGGRGYTF. The V gene is TRBV11-2, the J gene TRBJ1-2; maybe TRBD1 (6 bases). This CDR3 comprises 12 residues. Germline V gene lookup returns CDR1 SGHAT and CDR2 FQNNGV. V dropped 1 base and J dropped 8 bases, with 8 bases sitting between them.

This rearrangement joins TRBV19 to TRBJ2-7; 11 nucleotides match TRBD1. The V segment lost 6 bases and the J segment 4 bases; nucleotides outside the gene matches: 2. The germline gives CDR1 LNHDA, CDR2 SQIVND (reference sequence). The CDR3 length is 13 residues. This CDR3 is CASSGTGGYEQYF. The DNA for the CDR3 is TGTGCCAGTAGCGGGACAGGGGGTTACGAGCAGTACTTC.

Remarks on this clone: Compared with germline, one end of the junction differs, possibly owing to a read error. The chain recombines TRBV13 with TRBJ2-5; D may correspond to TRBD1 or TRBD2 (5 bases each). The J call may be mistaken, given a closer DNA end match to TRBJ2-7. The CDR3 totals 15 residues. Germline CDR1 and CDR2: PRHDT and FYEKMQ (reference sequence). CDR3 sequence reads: CASSPEGTASDEQYF. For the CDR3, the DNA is TGTGCCAGCAGCCCCGAAGGGACCGCCTCCGACGAGCAGTACTTC.

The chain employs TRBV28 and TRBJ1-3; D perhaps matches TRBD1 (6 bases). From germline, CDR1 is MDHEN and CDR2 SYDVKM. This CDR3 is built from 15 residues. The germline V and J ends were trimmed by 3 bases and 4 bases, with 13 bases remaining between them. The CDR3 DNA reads TGTGCCAGCAGTTTGCCCCTTGGACAGGGAAACACCATATATTTT. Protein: CASSLPLGQGNTIYF. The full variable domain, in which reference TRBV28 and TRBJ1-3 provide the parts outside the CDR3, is DVKVTQSSRYLVKRTGEKVFLECVQDMDHENMFWYRQDPGLGLRLIYFSYDVKMKEKGDIPEGYSVSREKKERFSLILESASTNQTSMYLCASSLPLGQGNTIYFGEGSWLTVV.

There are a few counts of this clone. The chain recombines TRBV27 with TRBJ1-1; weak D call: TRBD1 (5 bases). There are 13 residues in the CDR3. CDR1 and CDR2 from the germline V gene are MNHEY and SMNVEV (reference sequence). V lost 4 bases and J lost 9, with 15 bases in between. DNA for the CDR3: TGTGCCAGCAGTTCTCCAGGGACGGCAAAAGCTTTCTTT. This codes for CASSSPGTAKAFF.

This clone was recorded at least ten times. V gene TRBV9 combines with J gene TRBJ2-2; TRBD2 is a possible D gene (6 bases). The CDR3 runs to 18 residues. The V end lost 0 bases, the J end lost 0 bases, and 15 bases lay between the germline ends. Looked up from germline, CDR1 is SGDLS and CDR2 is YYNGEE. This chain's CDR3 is CASSVAKGAGTNTGELFF. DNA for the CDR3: TGTGCCAGCAGCGTAGCAAAGGGAGCGGGTACGAACACCGGGGAGCTGTTTTTT.

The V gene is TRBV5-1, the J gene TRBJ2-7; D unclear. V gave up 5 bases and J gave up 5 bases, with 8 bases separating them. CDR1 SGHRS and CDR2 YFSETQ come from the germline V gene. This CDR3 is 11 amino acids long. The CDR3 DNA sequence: TGCGCCAGCAGTAGTGGGCACGAGCAGTACTTC. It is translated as CASSSGHEQYF. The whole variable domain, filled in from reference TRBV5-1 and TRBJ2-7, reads KAGVTQTPRYLIKTRGQQVTLSCSPISGHRSVSWYQQTPGQGLQFLFEYFSETQRNKGNFPGRFSGRQFSNSRSEMNVSTLELGDSALYLCASSSGHEQYFGPGTRLTVT.

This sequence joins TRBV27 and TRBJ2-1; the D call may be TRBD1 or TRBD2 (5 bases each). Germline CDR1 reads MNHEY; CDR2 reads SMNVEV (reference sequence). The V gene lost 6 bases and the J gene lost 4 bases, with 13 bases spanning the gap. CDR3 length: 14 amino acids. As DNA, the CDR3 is TGTGCCAGCAGCGAGGGGAGAATTTACAATGAGCAGTTCTTC. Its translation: CASSEGRIYNEQFF.

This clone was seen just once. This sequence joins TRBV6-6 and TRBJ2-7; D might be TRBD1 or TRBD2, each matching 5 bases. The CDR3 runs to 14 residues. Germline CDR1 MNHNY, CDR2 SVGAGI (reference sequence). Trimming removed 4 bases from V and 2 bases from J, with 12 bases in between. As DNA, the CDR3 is TGTGCCAGCAGTTCCCGGGACGTCCCCTACGAGCAGTACTTC. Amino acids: CASSSRDVPYEQYF.

CDR3 sequence reads: CASSWGLAGVGYEQYF. Here the CDR3 DNA reads TGCGCCAGCAGCTGGGGACTAGCGGGAGTTGGGTACGAGCAGTACTTC. The chain combines TRBV5-1 with TRBJ2-7; 14 positions match TRBD2. Germline loops: CDR1 SGHRS, CDR2 YFSETQ. Losses at the gene ends were 3 bases for V and 4 bases for J; bases not matched to a gene: 6. This CDR3 contains 16 residues.

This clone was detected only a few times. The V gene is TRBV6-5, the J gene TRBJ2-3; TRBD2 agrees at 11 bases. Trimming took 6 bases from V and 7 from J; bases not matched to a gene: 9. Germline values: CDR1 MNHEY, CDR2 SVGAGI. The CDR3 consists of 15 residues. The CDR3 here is CASRVAGGLVHTQYF. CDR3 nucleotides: TGTGCCAGCAGGGTAGCGGGAGGGCTCGTTCATACGCAGTATTTT.

The chain's CDR3 is CASSITDIGARTQYF. The CDR3 nucleotides are TGTGCCAGTAGTATCACGGACATAGGGGCGAGGACCCAGTACTTC. The V gene is TRBV19, the J gene TRBJ2-5, with D perhaps TRBD1 (5 bases). This CDR3 is built from 15 residues. V lost 3 bases and J 7 bases, leaving 18 bases between the germline ends. From germline, CDR1 is LNHDA and CDR2 SQIVND (reference sequence).

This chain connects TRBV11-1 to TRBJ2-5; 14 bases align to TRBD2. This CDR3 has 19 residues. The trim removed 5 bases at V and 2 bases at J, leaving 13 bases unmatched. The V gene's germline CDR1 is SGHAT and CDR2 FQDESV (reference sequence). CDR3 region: CASSPSLIRLAGGQETQYF. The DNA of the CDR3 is TGTGCCAGCAGCCCCTCCCTCATTCGACTAGCGGGGGGGCAAGAGACCCAGTACTTC.

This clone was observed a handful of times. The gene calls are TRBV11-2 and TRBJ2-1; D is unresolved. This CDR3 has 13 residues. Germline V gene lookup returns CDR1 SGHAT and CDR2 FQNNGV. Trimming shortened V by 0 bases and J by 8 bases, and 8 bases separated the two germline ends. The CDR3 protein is CASSLDLVHEQFF. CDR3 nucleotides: TGTGCCAGCAGCTTAGATCTGGTACATGAGCAGTTCTTC.

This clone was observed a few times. CDR3 DNA sequence: TGCGCCAGCAGCCAAGGGACATTGGTTGGGTACGAGCAGTACTTC. It translates to CASSQGTLVGYEQYF. V is TRBV4-3 and J is TRBJ2-7; possibly TRBD1 for D (5 bases). Germline V gene data show CDR1 as LGHNA and CDR2 as YSLEER. The ends were cut back, 1 base at V and 4 bases at J, with 14 bases in the middle. CDR3 length: 15 residues.

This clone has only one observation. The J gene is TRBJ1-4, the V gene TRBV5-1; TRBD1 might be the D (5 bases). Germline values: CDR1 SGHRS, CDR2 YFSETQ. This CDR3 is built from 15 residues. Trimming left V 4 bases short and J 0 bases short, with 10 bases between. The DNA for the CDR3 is TGCGCCAGCAGCGGGGGGTTGGCAACTAATGAAAAACTGTTTTTT. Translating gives CASSGGLATNEKLFF.

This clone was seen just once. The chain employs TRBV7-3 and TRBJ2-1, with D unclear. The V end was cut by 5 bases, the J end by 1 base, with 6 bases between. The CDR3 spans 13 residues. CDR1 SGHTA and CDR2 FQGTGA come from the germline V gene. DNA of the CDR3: TGTGCCAGCAGCCGAGGATCCTACAATGAGCAGTTCTTC. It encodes CASSRGSYNEQFF.

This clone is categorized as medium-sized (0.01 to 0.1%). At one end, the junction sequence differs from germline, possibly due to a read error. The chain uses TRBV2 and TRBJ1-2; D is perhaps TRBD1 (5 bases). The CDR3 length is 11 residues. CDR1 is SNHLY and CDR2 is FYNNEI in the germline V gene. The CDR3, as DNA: TGTGCCAGCAGTGAGGAGGGGCCATTACTCTTC. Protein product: CASSEEGPLLF.

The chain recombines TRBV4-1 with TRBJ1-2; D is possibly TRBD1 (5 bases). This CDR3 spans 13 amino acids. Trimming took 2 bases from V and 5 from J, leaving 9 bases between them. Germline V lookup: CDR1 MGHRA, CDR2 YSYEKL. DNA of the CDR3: TGCGCCAGCAGCCAAACCACAGGATATGGCTACACCTTC. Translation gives CASSQTTGYGYTF.

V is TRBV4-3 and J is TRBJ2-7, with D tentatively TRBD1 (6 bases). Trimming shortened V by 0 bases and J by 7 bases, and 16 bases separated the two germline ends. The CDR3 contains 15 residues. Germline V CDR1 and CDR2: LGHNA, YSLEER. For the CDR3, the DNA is TGCGCCAGCAGCCAAGATCCCTCAGGGGTGGGGGAGCAGTACTTC. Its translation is CASSQDPSGVGEQYF.

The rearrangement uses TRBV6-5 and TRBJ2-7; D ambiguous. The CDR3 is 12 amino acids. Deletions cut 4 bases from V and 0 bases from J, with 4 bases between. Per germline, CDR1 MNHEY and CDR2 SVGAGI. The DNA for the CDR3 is TGTGCCAGCAGTTCCAGCTCCTACGAGCAGTACTTC. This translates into CASSSSSYEQYF.

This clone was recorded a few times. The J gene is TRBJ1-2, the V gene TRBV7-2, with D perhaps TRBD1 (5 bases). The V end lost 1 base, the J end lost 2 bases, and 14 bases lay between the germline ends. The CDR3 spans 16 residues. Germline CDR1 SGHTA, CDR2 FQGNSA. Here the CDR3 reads CASSLVWRGSNYGYTF. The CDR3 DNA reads TGTGCCAGCAGCTTAGTGTGGCGGGGCTCCAACTATGGCTACACCTTC.

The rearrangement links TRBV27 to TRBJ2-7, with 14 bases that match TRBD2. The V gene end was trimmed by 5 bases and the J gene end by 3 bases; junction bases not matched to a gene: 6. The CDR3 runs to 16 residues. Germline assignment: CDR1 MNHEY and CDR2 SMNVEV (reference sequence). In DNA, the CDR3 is TGTGCCAGCAGTCCCCGACTAGCGGGAGGGTACTACGAGCAGTACTTC. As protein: CASSPRLAGGYYEQYF.

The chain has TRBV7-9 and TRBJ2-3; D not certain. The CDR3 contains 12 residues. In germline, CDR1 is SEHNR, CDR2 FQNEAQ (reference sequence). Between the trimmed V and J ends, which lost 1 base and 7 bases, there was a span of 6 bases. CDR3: CASSLEVHTQYF. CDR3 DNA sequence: TGTGCCAGCAGCTTAGAAGTCCATACGCAGTATTTT.

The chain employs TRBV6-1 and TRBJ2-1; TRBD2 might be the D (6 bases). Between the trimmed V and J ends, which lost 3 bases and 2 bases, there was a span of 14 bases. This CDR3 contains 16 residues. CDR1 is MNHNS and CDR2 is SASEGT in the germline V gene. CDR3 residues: CASSDGRGFTYNEQFF. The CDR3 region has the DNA TGTGCCAGCAGTGACGGCCGGGGGTTTACCTACAATGAGCAGTTCTTC.